Listed below are T cell receptor beta chains from one sample, sequenced in a study of T cells in Graves' hyperthyroidism and ophthalmopathy. TCRdb re-called the multiplex PCR reads with MiXCR, one entry per CDR3 protein. The sample contains over 550,000 distinct CDR3 sequences, roughly a sixth of which appear only once. Material: blood. The receptors originated from a young woman with Graves' hyperthyroidism. Each CDR3 is given with its conserved first and last residue. D genes are given only for firm matches. Only part of the rows carry a size: once, few, many, or a class if the clone is expanded.

d_gene	abundance	v_gene	j_gene	CDR3nt	CDR3aa
.	many	TRBV2	TRBJ2-3	TGTGCCAGCTCAAAGGGGGGGAACACAGATACGCAGTATTTT	CASSKGGNTDTQYF
.	many	TRBV10-3	TRBJ2-1	TGTGCCATCAGTGAGTCTGAGGGCTCCTACAATGAGCAGTTCTTC	CAISESEGSYNEQFF
.	few	TRBV12-3/TRBV12-4	TRBJ2-7	TGTGCCAGCAGCATTTCCGGGACGGTATCCTACGAGCAGTACTTC	CASSISGTVSYEQYF
TRBD1	.	TRBV5-1	TRBJ2-2	TGCGCCAGCAGCCCCTGGACAGGGAGGTCCGGGGAGCTGTTTTTT	CASSPWTGRSGELFF
.	few	TRBV7-9	TRBJ2-7	TGTGCCAGCAGCCCTACTAGTATCGAGCAGTACTTC	CASSPTSIEQYF
TRBD2	many	TRBV27	TRBJ2-7	TGTGCCAGCAGTTTTCAGACTAGCGGGGGGTACGAGCAGTACTTC	CASSFQTSGGYEQYF
TRBD2	few	TRBV5-1	TRBJ2-7	TGCGCCAGCAGCTTGGCCGGGGGACTAGCGACTACTTCCCACGACGAGCAGTACTTC	CASSLAGGLATTSHDEQYF
.	.	TRBV19	TRBJ1-6	TGTGCCAGTAGTATCGAACAACCGATTAATTCACCCCTCCACTTT	CASSIEQPINSPLHF
.	.	TRBV28	TRBJ1-5	TGTGCCAGCGCAGGCATCAATAGCAATCAGCCCCAGCATTTT	CASAGINSNQPQHF
.	many	TRBV20-1	TRBJ1-5	TGCAGTGCTAGACGCGGAGGCGCGGATCAGCCCCAGCATTTT	CSARRGGADQPQHF
.	many	TRBV5-8	TRBJ2-5	TGTGCCAGCAGCTTGCCGGGAGAGGAGACCCAGTACTTC	CASSLPGEETQYF
TRBD1	.	TRBV19	TRBJ2-6	TGTGCCAGTAGTACACTCCGGGACAGGGGGATCACTGGGGCCAACGTCCTGACTTTC	CASSTLRDRGITGANVLTF
.	.	TRBV27	TRBJ1-2	TGTGCCAGCAGTTTTGGACACGCGGATAACTATGGCTACACCTTC	CASSFGHADNYGYTF
.	few	TRBV2	TRBJ2-3	TGTGCCAGCAGTGACCGGGGGTTAACGAATACGCAGTATTTT	CASSDRGLTNTQYF
TRBD2	.	TRBV10-3	TRBJ2-2	TGTGCCATCAGACAGCGGGGTTCCACCGGGGAGCTGTTTTTT	CAIRQRGSTGELFF
.	many	TRBV28	TRBJ1-3	TGTGCCAGCAGTCGCAAACAGGGCTCCGGGGGGAACACCATATATTTT	CASSRKQGSGGNTIYF
TRBD2	.	TRBV12-3/TRBV12-4	TRBJ2-1	TGTGCCAGCAGCCCGGCCAGGGCGGGGGGGAGGGCCTACAATGAGCAGTTCTTC	CASSPARAGGRAYNEQFF
.	once	TRBV2	TRBJ1-5	TGTGCCAGCAGTGAGGTTACCCACAATCAGCCCCAGCATTTT	CASSEVTHNQPQHF
TRBD1	few	TRBV19	TRBJ1-4	TGTGCCAGTAGTATACGGAGGGGGCCTTATGAAAAACTGTTTTTT	CASSIRRGPYEKLFF
.	.	TRBV19	TRBJ1-1	TGTGCCGGTAGGACGTGGGGTCCGGGGAGCACTGAAGCTTTCTTT	CAGRTWGPGSTEAFF
.	few	TRBV18	TRBJ2-2	TGTGCCAGCTCAGGACCGAACACCGGGGAGCTGTTTTTT	CASSGPNTGELFF
.	many	TRBV28	TRBJ1-5	TGTGCCAGCACCTTAACACGGGATCGGCCCCAGCATTTT	CASTLTRDRPQHF
.	.	TRBV14	TRBJ2-7	TGTGCCAGCAGCCAAGGATTTAACGAGCAGTACTTC	CASSQGFNEQYF
TRBD1	.	TRBV7-6	TRBJ2-6	TGTGCCAGCAGCTTAGGGGACAGCTCTGGGGCCAACGTCCTGACTTTC	CASSLGDSSGANVLTF
.	.	TRBV19	TRBJ2-2	TGTGCCAGTAGATGGTTGCGCAAACAGGGTGTCACCGGGGAGCTGTTTTTT	CASRWLRKQGVTGELFF
TRBD2	few	TRBV12-3/TRBV12-4	TRBJ2-1	TGTGCCAGCAGTTTAGGCGTAGCGGGACTTCACAATGAGCAGTTCTTC	CASSLGVAGLHNEQFF
.	many	TRBV29-1	TRBJ1-1	TGCAGCGTTGGTAACGACGAAGCTTTCTTT	CSVGNDEAFF
.	many	TRBV29-1	TRBJ2-2	TGCAGCGCCGGTCGGGAGCCGTTCGCCGGGGAGCTGTTTTTT	CSAGREPFAGELFF
.	few	TRBV7-2	TRBJ1-6	TGTGCCAGCACGCCGGCAGGGACCTATAATTCACCCCTCCACTTT	CASTPAGTYNSPLHF
.	many	TRBV12-3/TRBV12-4	TRBJ2-7	TGTGCCAGCAGTTTTAGAGGGGTCGAGCAGTACTTC	CASSFRGVEQYF
TRBD1	many	TRBV11-2	TRBJ2-1	TGTGCCAGCAGCTTAGTTGTCGGGACAGGATACAATGAGCAGTTCTTC	CASSLVVGTGYNEQFF
TRBD1	once	TRBV5-1	TRBJ1-1	TGCGCCAGCAGCTTGAGGGGCAGGGGGCGTTTTACGAACACTGAAGCTTCCTTT	CASSLRGRGRFTNTEASF
TRBD1	.	TRBV3-1	TRBJ1-4	TGTGCCAGCAGCCAGGAGTTACAGGGGGCTACTAATGAAAAACTGTTTTTT	CASSQELQGATNEKLFF
.	.	TRBV27	TRBJ2-2	TGTGCCAGCAGTTTATTTCCGAACACCGGGGAGCTGTTTTTT	CASSLFPNTGELFF
TRBD2	.	TRBV5-1	TRBJ2-3	TGCGCCAGCAGCTTGTGGGGCGGGAGAACAGATACGCAGTATTTT	CASSLWGGRTDTQYF
.	many	TRBV28	TRBJ2-1	TGTGCCAGCAGTGAGGGGACTTCCCTCTCCTACAATGAGCAGTTCTTC	CASSEGTSLSYNEQFF
.	many	TRBV20-1	TRBJ2-3	TGCAGTGCCCCCGACTTTGGGAGGACAGATACGCAGTATTTT	CSAPDFGRTDTQYF
.	.	TRBV6-2/TRBV6-3	TRBJ2-1	TGTGCCAGTGCCGCGGCTGGTGAGCAGCTCTTC	CASAAAGEQLF
TRBD2	many	TRBV10-3	TRBJ2-1	TGTGCCATCAGTGAGTTTTTTAGCGGGAGGAAGGTCAATGAGCAGTTCTTC	CAISEFFSGRKVNEQFF
.	many	TRBV7-2	TRBJ2-1	TGTGCCAGCAGCTTTCGATGGGGGGCCGCCGACAATGAGCAGTTCTTC	CASSFRWGAADNEQFF
TRBD1	few	TRBV28	TRBJ2-7	TGTGCCAGCAGGAGGGGGCGTTCCTACGAGCAGTACTTC	CASRRGRSYEQYF
TRBD1	many	TRBV28	TRBJ2-5	TGTGCCAGCAGTGTCCTCTACAGGGGCGGGGAGACCCAGTACTTC	CASSVLYRGGETQYF
.	.	TRBV20-1	TRBJ1-6	TGCAGTGCTAGGACGGAAGGGGGGTCACCCCTCCACTTT	CSARTEGGSPLHF
TRBD1	once	TRBV29-1	TRBJ2-6	TGCAGCACTCACCGGGACAGGATTAACTCTGGGGCCAACGTCCTGACTTTC	CSTHRDRINSGANVLTF
TRBD2	.	TRBV7-2	TRBJ2-7	TGTGCCAGCAGCTTATCCGGGACTAGCGGGGGCCTTTCCTACGAGCAGTACTTC	CASSLSGTSGGLSYEQYF
TRBD2	few	TRBV6-4	TRBJ2-1	TGTGCCAGCAGTGAGGAGACTAGCGGGAGCAATGAGCAGTTCTTC	CASSEETSGSNEQFF
.	many	TRBV7-3	TRBJ2-5	TGTGCCAGCAGCTTGGGCGATAAAGAGACCCAGTACTTC	CASSLGDKETQYF
.	.	TRBV7-9	TRBJ2-7	TGTGCCAGCAGCTTTAACGAGCAGCGGAGCTACGAGCAGTACTTC	CASSFNEQRSYEQYF
TRBD1	few	TRBV9	TRBJ1-1	TGTGCCAGCAGCGTAGATCAGCACAGGGGAAGAGCTTTCTTT	CASSVDQHRGRAFF
TRBD1	few	TRBV24-1	TRBJ1-2	TGTGCCACCAGCGGACAGGTCGGGCTAGCTAACTATGGCTACACCTTC	CATSGQVGLANYGYTF
.	many	TRBV7-8	TRBJ2-2	TGTGCCAGCAGCGCCGGGGGCACCGGGGAGCTGTTTTTT	CASSAGGTGELFF
TRBD1	.	TRBV25-1	TRBJ1-2	TGTGCCAGCAGCCTTGGACAGGTCTATGGCTACATCTTC	CASSLGQVYGYIF
.	many	TRBV7-2	TRBJ2-7	TGTGCCAGCAGCGCGGGGACAGCCGACTACGAGCAGTACTTC	CASSAGTADYEQYF